This T cell receptor (beta chain) was found in a study of blood T cells in healthy people across ages. This clonotype was seen more than once but under ten times. Germline CDR1 and CDR2: SGHDN and FVKESK. Trimming cost V 1 base and J 0 bases; bases outside gene matches: 4. CDR3 length: 16 residues. About 10 milliliters of peripheral blood were drawn from each donor into EDTA-treated tubes. There were at least 5 micrograms of total RNA extracted from every sample. For the second PCR, which ran for about 7 to 11 cycles, a sample-barcoded 5' primer and a J-beta primer mix were used. Every cDNA was tagged by a template-switch adaptor with 12 random nucleotides. TCRdb re-called the 5' RACE reads through MiXCR, storing one row per CDR3 protein. The data show about 640,000 distinct CDR3 sequences, with roughly 53% seen just once and about two fifths held by the top ten.

The source is a man in his sixties in good health. The V and J genes are TRBV14 and TRBJ2-3; 7 bases fit TRBD2. The source material was blood. CDR3 nucleotide sequence: TGTGCCAGCAGCCAAGTCCCGGGGGGAAGCACAGATACGCAGTATTTT. Translated, it gives CASSQVPGGSTDTQYF.